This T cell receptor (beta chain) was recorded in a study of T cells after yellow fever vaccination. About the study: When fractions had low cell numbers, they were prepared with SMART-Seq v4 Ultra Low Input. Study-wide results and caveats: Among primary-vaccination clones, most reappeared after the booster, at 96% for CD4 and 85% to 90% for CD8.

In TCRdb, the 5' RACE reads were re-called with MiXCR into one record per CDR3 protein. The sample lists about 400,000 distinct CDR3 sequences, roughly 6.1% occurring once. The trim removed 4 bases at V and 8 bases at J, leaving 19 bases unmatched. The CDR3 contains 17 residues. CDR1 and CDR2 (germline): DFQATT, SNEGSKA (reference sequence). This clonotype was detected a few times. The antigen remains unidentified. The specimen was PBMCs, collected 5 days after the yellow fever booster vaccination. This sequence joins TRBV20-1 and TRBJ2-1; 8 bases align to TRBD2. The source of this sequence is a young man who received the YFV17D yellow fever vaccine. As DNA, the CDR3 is TGCAGTGCTAAGATTCCGGTGGGCGGGAGGAGGCCCTATGAGCAGTTCTTC. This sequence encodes CSAKIPVGGRRPYEQFF.